This note documents a single T cell receptor (beta chain) sequence. TCRdb's table, derived via immunoSEQ multiplex PCR, lists solely in-frame clones and lacks some. The data contain about 58,000 clones, approximately 91% of them singletons. There are 14 residues in the CDR3. CDR1 MNHEY and CDR2 SVGAGI come from the germline V gene. The V end was cut by 0 bases, the J end by 0 bases, with 5 bases between. The source of the sample is a study of OX40 agonist ivuxolimab in advanced cancers. The TCR comes from an adult with an advanced solid tumor such as melanoma, head and neck, liver or kidney cancer. The chain couples TRBV6-5 to TRBJ2-5; D not resolved. Sequenced here: CD4+ or CD8+ T cells sorted from blood, sampled in a trial of the OX40 agonist ivuxolimab. CDR3 region: CASSYSMYQETQYF. DNA for the CDR3: TGTGCCAGCAGTTACTCGATGTACCAAGAGACCCAGTACTTC.